The rows below give T cell receptor beta chains drawn from one sample of a study of blood T cell repertoires in COVID-19. Clones were read by immunoSEQ multiplex PCR, and TCRdb kept only the in-frame ones, dropping some. The table records around 130,000 clones, about 87% of them present only once. Source material: peripheral blood. Receptor source: a human donor with COVID-19, enrolled during active disease. The donor label of this sample is uncertain. CDR3s include the opening cysteine and the closing phenylalanine or tryptophan. A D gene is named only where the DNA matches it firmly. Only part of the rows carry a size: once, few, many, or a class if the clone is expanded.

j_call | d_call | clone_size | v_call | cdr3_nt | cdr3_aa
TRBJ2-1 | TRBD2 | - | TRBV5-1 | TGCGCCAGCAGCTTGGCCAGCGGGGGGAACAATGAGCAGTTCTTC | CASSLASGGNNEQFF
TRBJ2-5 | TRBD1 | - | TRBV6-5 | TGTGCCAGCAGGCTGACAGGGACCGAGACCCAGTACTTC | CASRLTGTETQYF
TRBJ1-2 | - | once | TRBV28 | TGTGCCAGCAGTTTATGGAGCTATGGCTACACCTTC | CASSLWSYGYTF
TRBJ1-1 | TRBD1 | - | TRBV25-1 | TGTGCCAGCAGTGGTGGACAGGGGGCTGGTGAAGCTTTCTTT | CASSGGQGAGEAFF
TRBJ2-7 | - | - | TRBV7-3 | TGTGCCAGCAGCCTAAACAATCTAGGAGGCGAGCAGTACTTC | CASSLNNLGGEQYF
TRBJ1-4 | - | once | TRBV15 | TGTGCCACCAGCAGAGCGAGGGCCTTGTCTGAAAAACTGTTTTTT | CATSRARALSEKLFF
TRBJ2-7 | - | once | TRBV6-5 | TGTGCCAGCAGTTACTCGAAATTGGAGGGCTACGAGCAGTACTTC | CASSYSKLEGYEQYF
TRBJ2-7 | - | - | TRBV28 | TGTGCCAGCAGTCTCTACGAGCAGTACTTC | CASSLYEQYF
TRBJ2-2 | TRBD2 | - | TRBV6-1 | TGTGCCAGCAGTGCCCAACTAGCGGGGGGCGCTCGGAACGGGGAGCTGTTTTTT | CASSAQLAGGARNGELFF
TRBJ1-5 | - | once | TRBV19 | TGTGCCAGCCGGACAGCCGTCAAGCAGCCCCAGCATTTT | CASRTAVKQPQHF
TRBJ2-7 | TRBD1 | once | TRBV7-9 | TGTGCCAGCAGCTTCGACAGGGGCTACGAGCAGTACTTC | CASSFDRGYEQYF
TRBJ1-1 | - | - | TRBV6-6 | TGTGCCAGCAGTTACCCACCGGACAGCCGGAACACTGAAGCTTTCTTT | CASSYPPDSRNTEAFF
TRBJ2-5 | - | few | TRBV2 | TGTGCCAGCAGTGTAAGCCGTCAAGAGACCCAGTACTTC | CASSVSRQETQYF
TRBJ1-2 | - | - | TRBV4-1 | TGCGCCAGCAGCCAAGAATGGGGGGGCGCGGGCTATGGCTACACCTTC | CASSQEWGGAGYGYTF
TRBJ1-2 | - | few | TRBV18 | TGTGCCAGCTCACCACCCCTCCCAGGGGAAAGGGGCTACACCTTC | CASSPPLPGERGYTF
TRBJ2-7 | TRBD1 | - | TRBV27 | TGTGCCAGCAAAGGACAGGTCGGCTACGAGCAGTACTTC | CASKGQVGYEQYF
TRBJ2-2 | TRBD1 | - | TRBV10-3 | TGTGCCATCAGTGGGGACAGCCCGGGCGGGGAGCTGTTTTTT | CAISGDSPGGELFF
TRBJ2-3 | TRBD2 | - | TRBV25-1 | TGTGCCAGCAGTGAATCGGGCCTAGCGGGAGGGAGCACAGATACGCAGTATTTT | CASSESGLAGGSTDTQYF
TRBJ2-7 | TRBD2 | - | TRBV29-1 | TGCAGCGTTGCTAGCGGGAGTGACGAGCAGTACTTC | CSVASGSDEQYF
TRBJ1-2 | - | - | TRBV7-9 | TGTGCCAGCAGCTTAGTCGTCGACAGCCCCTACTTC | CASSLVVDSPYF
TRBJ2-5 | TRBD1 | - | TRBV27 | TGTGCCAGCTACGGACAGGGGGCGGCAGAGACCCAGTACTTC | CASYGQGAAETQYF
TRBJ2-3 | - | once | TRBV5-1 | TGCGCCAGCAGCCCCCCTCGGGAAAGCACAGATACGCAGTATTTT | CASSPPRESTDTQYF
TRBJ2-3 | TRBD2 | - | TRBV18 | TGTGCCAGCTCACCAACACTAGCGGGAGGTGGAGCAGATACGCAGTATTTT | CASSPTLAGGGADTQYF
TRBJ2-7 | - | - | TRBV5-1 | TGCGCCAGCAGCTTTACAGGGTCCGACGAGCAGTACTTC | CASSFTGSDEQYF
TRBJ1-6 | - | - | TRBV5-6 | TGTGCCAGCAGCTTGTTAGCGGGGAGGTCACCCCTCCACTTT | CASSLLAGRSPLHF
TRBJ2-3 | - | - | TRBV3-1/TRBV3-2 | TGTGCCAGCAGCCAAATCTACGATACGCAGTATTTT | CASSQIYDTQYF
TRBJ1-6 | TRBD1 | once | TRBV7-6 | TGTGCCAGCAGCTTGACAAGTGGGACAGATTCACCCCTCCACTTT | CASSLTSGTDSPLHF
TRBJ2-1 | TRBD1 | - | TRBV3-1/TRBV3-2 | TGTGCCAGCAGCCAAGGGACAGGGACCGTCTCGCCTGAGCAGTTCTTC | CASSQGTGTVSPEQFF
TRBJ2-1 | - | - | TRBV9 | TGTGCCAGCAGCGTCGGTCACGAGCCGAATGAGCAGTTCTTC | CASSVGHEPNEQFF
TRBJ2-1 | TRBD2 | - | TRBV6-1 | TGTGCCATCAAACTAGCGGATTCCTACAATGAGCAGTTCTTC | CAIKLADSYNEQFF
TRBJ1-4 | TRBD1 | - | TRBV5-1 | TGCGCCAGCAGCTCTCGTCCCGGGACAGGTTCAGGTGAAAAACTGTTTTTT | CASSSRPGTGSGEKLFF
TRBJ2-3 | TRBD1 | - | TRBV10-1 | TGCGCCAGCGGCCCGGGACAGGGATCCGATACGCAGTATTTT | CASGPGQGSDTQYF
TRBJ1-3 | - | - | TRBV3-1/TRBV3-2 | TGTGCCAGCAGCCAAGATTCAGGGGAGCCTGGAAACACCATATATTTT | CASSQDSGEPGNTIYF
TRBJ2-5 | TRBD2 | few | TRBV2 | TGTGCCAGCAGAGTTCTTCTAGCGGGGAGAGAGACCCAGTACTTC | CASRVLLAGRETQYF
TRBJ1-5 | - | - | TRBV11-3 | TGTGCCAGCAGCTTAGGGGGCCCCTTGTGTAGTCAGCCCCAGCATTTT | CASSLGGPLCSQPQHF
TRBJ2-1 | - | - | TRBV29-1 | TGCAGCGCTGGGTCACAGGGCGGCGAGCAGTTCTTC | CSAGSQGGEQFF
TRBJ1-1 | - | - | TRBV10-3 | TGTGCCATCAGTGAGTCGACTCCGGAACTCCTGAACACTGAAGCTTTCTTT | CAISESTPELLNTEAFF
TRBJ1-2 | - | - | TRBV2 | TGTGCCAGCAGGGAGGGAAGGGTATTGGGCTATGGCTACACCTTC | CASREGRVLGYGYTF
TRBJ2-2 | TRBD1 | - | TRBV29-1 | TGCAGCGTTGGGGACAGGGGGGGCACCGGGGAGCTGTTTTTT | CSVGDRGGTGELFF
TRBJ1-3 | - | - | TRBV6-1 | TGTGCCAGCAGTGAAATTGAGGGAAACACCATATATTTT | CASSEIEGNTIYF
TRBJ2-7 | TRBD1 | - | TRBV19 | TGTGCCAGTAGTTCTCAGACAGGGGCCTACGAGCAGTACTTC | CASSSQTGAYEQYF
TRBJ1-5 | TRBD1 | - | TRBV4-1 | TGCGCCAGCAGCTTTTATCAGGGGGCGAGCAATCAGCCCCAGCATTTT | CASSFYQGASNQPQHF
TRBJ2-3 | - | - | TRBV21-1 | TGTGCCAGCACCAAAGGGTGGGGGCCTTACACAGATACGCAGTATTTT | CASTKGWGPYTDTQYF
TRBJ1-2 | - | - | TRBV7-6 | TGTGCCAGCAGCTTACGAGCAATGGATGGCTACACCTTC | CASSLRAMDGYTF
TRBJ2-3 | TRBD2 | - | TRBV7-3 | TGTGCCAGCAGCCCACAAGCGGGGGGCCCAGATACGCAGTATTTT | CASSPQAGGPDTQYF
TRBJ2-5 | - | once | TRBV28 | TGTGCCAGCAGTTTAATGCCAGGGAGGGAGACCCAGTACTTC | CASSLMPGRETQYF
TRBJ2-1 | TRBD2 | - | TRBV3-1/TRBV3-2 | TGTGCCAGCAGCCCCCAGGGACTAGCGGACAATGAGCAGTTCTTC | CASSPQGLADNEQFF
TRBJ1-1 | - | - | TRBV5-1 | TGCGCCAGCAGCTTGTTGGGGGCGGAGAACACTGAAGCTTTCTTT | CASSLLGAENTEAFF
TRBJ2-1 | TRBD1 | - | TRBV7-9 | TGTGCCAGCAGCCCCAGGGACAGGGACAATGAGCAGTTCTTC | CASSPRDRDNEQFF
TRBJ2-1 | TRBD2 | - | TRBV7-3 | TGTGCCAGCAGCTTAGGACTAGCGGGAGGTGACGAGCAGTTCTTC | CASSLGLAGGDEQFF